Sequencing of this T cell receptor (beta chain) was carried out in a study of regulatory T cells in long-lasting Graves disease. Study findings and constraints: Between persistent patients, more than 2,500 public clonotypes were shared, exceeding the approximately 900 shared between new patients.

In the case of this clonotype: Antigen unknown.

Researchers made TCR beta libraries by using iRepertoire HTBI primers and running Arm-PCR on CDR3 regions. TCRdb itself ran the multiplex PCR reads through MiXCR, one entry per CDR3 protein. The sample holds hundreds of thousands of distinct CDR3 sequences, around 20% seen once. Stated time point: persistent/refractory GD, antithyroid drugs over 5 years with positive TRAb. RNA from PBMCs was the source of the TCR library. Patients with Graves' disease were diagnosed by American Thyroid Association guidelines. CDR1 and CDR2 from the germline V gene are SNHLY and FYNNEI. The CDR3 length is 18 residues. V lost 6 bases to trimming and J lost 1 base; unmatched junction nucleotides: 11.

V and J are TRBV2 and TRBJ2-3, with 12 nucleotides matching TRBD2. The sample in question was peripheral blood mononuclear cells (PBMCs), obtained when the disease was refractory, from a patient treated with antithyroid drugs. This TCR came from a female donor with Graves disease. CDR3 protein: CASRGRTSGDPRTDTQYF. The CDR3 DNA follows: TGTGCCAGCAGGGGGAGGACTAGCGGGGACCCTCGCACAGATACGCAGTATTTT.